This entry lists 8 T cell receptor beta chains sequenced from one sample in a study of regulatory T cells in long-lasting Graves disease. The authors built TCR beta libraries using iRepertoire HTBI primers and Arm-PCR of CDR3 regions. Using its own MiXCR run on the multiplex PCR reads, TCRdb lists one record per CDR3 protein. The sample lists approximately 400,000 distinct CDR3 sequences; about 15% were seen once. Time point given: newly diagnosed GD, antithyroid drugs for less than 3 months. Preparation of the TCR library used RNA extracted from PBMCs. Another study also made use of these data, one on T cells in Graves' hyperthyroidism and ophthalmopathy.

Sequenced here: peripheral blood mononuclear cells (PBMCs), sampled at new diagnosis, from a patient treated with antithyroid drugs. These receptors all come from a woman aged 40 to 50 with Graves disease.

This clonotype has at least ten counts. The genes are TRBV27 and TRBJ2-1; the D call may be TRBD1 or TRBD2 (5 bases each). Germline values: CDR1 MNHEY, CDR2 SMNVEV (reference sequence). Trimming shortened V by 2 bases and J by 8 bases, and 13 bases separated the two germline ends. The CDR3 covers 14 residues. The CDR3 region has the DNA TGTGCCAGCAGTTTAAGAGGGGATTGGGATGAGCAGTTCTTC. As protein: CASSLRGDWDEQFF.

This clonotype was seen at least ten times. The rearrangement uses TRBV9 and TRBJ1-3; TRBD1 agrees at 7 bases. Unmatched junction bases numbered 7, after V lost 4 bases and J lost 6 bases. This CDR3 has 14 amino acids. Germline-derived CDR1 and CDR2 are SGDLS and YYNGEE. The CDR3, as DNA: TGTGCCAGCAGCCAGACAGGGTCGGTAAACACCATATATTTT. Translated: CASSQTGSVNTIYF.

This clonotype was seen more than once but under ten times. The rearrangement links TRBV5-1 to TRBJ2-5, with TRBD2 matching 7 bases. The germline gives CDR1 SGHRS, CDR2 YFSETQ. The CDR3 totals 16 residues. After removal of 6 bases from V and 2 bases from J, the junction contained 13 bases not matched to a gene. CDR3 nucleotides: TGCGCCAGCACCCCCTTGGTGGCTAGCGGACAAGAGACCCAGTACTTC. It yields the protein CASTPLVASGQETQYF.

This clonotype was counted ten times or more. The rearrangement uses TRBV6-1 and TRBJ1-1, with unresolved D. Trimming stripped 7 bases from V and 0 bases from J, with 15 bases between. This CDR3 is 15 amino acids long. Germline CDR1 reads MNHNS; CDR2 reads SASEGT. CDR3 DNA: TGTGCCAGCAAGCTGGTGTTGAAGCTGAACACTGAAGCTTTCTTT. Translated: CASKLVLKLNTEAFF.

This clonotype was seen repeatedly, ten times or more. This sequence joins TRBV20-1 and TRBJ2-2, with 7 positions matching TRBD2. The CDR3 contains 18 residues. The junction had 15 bases not matched to a gene; V was cut back by 0 bases and J by 5 bases. Germline V lookup: CDR1 DFQATT, CDR2 SNEGSKA (reference sequence). CDR3 sequence: CSARDGPGGRGGTGELFF. For the CDR3, the DNA is TGCAGTGCTAGAGATGGCCCTGGGGGGAGGGGTGGAACCGGGGAGCTGTTTTTT.

In its sample, this clonotype was seen many times. This rearrangement joins TRBV7-2 to TRBJ1-1; D gene ambiguous. Trimming shortened V by 0 bases and J by 2 bases, and 10 bases separated the two germline ends. The CDR3 consists of 15 residues. Germline loops: CDR1 SGHTA, CDR2 FQGNSA. CDR3 nucleotide sequence: TGTGCCAGCAGCTTAGCGCGACTGGCAAACACTGAAGCTTTCTTT. It encodes CASSLARLANTEAFF. Based on the CDR3 plus reference TRBV7-2 and TRBJ1-1, the full variable domain is GAGVSQSPSNKVTEKGKDVELRCDPISGHTALYWYRQSLGQGLEFLIYFQGNSAPDKSGLPSDRFSAERTGGSVSTLTIQRTQQEDSAVYLCASSLARLANTEAFFGQGTRLTVV.

Ten or more counts support this clonotype. The CDR3 nucleotides are TGTGCCAGCCGCACCTCTGGAAACACCATATATTTT. Its translation: CASRTSGNTIYF. This chain uses TRBV2 with TRBJ1-3; D gene uncertain. This CDR3 has 12 residues. Germline V gene data show CDR1 as SNHLY and CDR2 as FYNNEI. Trimming removed 8 bases at V and 0 bases at J, with 5 bases between.

About this clonotype itself: This may come from a read error, since a much larger clone is one base off. The conserved final phenylalanine or tryptophan is absent from the CDR3, which likely points to a read error. J is TRBJ1-2 and V is TRBV28, with TRBD1 matching over 8 bases. CDR1 MDHEN and CDR2 SYDVKM come from the germline V gene. The ends lost 5 bases at V and 2 bases at J; junction bases unmatched: 4. The CDR3 consists of 14 residues. The CDR3 sequence: CASSLRTGNYGYTL. CDR3 DNA: TGTGCCAGCAGTCTTCGGACAGGGAACTATGGCTACACCCTC.